Listed below are T cell receptor beta chains from one sample, sequenced in a study of human T cells and chemical hapten exposure. TCRdb fed the RACE reads into MiXCR, producing one record per CDR3 protein. The sample holds 95,000 to 150,000 distinct CDR3 sequences, less than 15% seen once. The sequencing used whole blood, collected in connection with sensitization to the hapten diphenylcyclopropenone (DPC). The receptors stem from a woman younger than 30 with alopecia areata. Some clones in this sample may be carry-over from other donors' samples. Each CDR3 is given with its conserved first and last residue. A D gene is named only where the DNA matches it firmly. The size of a clone is reported for some rows only, either as once, few or many, or as a class for expanded clones.

V	J	size	D	DNA	CDR3
TRBV20-1	TRBJ1-1	many	.	TGCAGTGCTAGAGATTGGTCAAGTGGAGCGGACACTGAAGCTTTCTTT	CSARDWSSGADTEAFF
TRBV11-2	TRBJ2-3	few	.	TGTGCCAGCAGCTCTATCTCCGGCACACAGATAATGGATTTT	CASSSISGTQIMDF
TRBV28	TRBJ2-6	few	.	TGTGCCAGCAGTTCAAGGGGCACCGTAAGCTCTGGGGCCAACGTCCTGACTTTC	CASSSRGTVSSGANVLTF
TRBV11-3	TRBJ1-2	few	TRBD1	TGTGCCAGCAGCTTTGGAATCCCGCACACGAGGGGGCGGGACTATGGCTACACCTTC	CASSFGIPHTRGRDYGYTF
TRBV19	TRBJ2-4	.	.	TGTGCCAGTAGTGGCCGGAGCGGGTACATTCAGTACTTC	CASSGRSGYIQYF
TRBV3-1	TRBJ2-2	.	TRBD1	TGTGCCAGCACCCGGACAGGGAGAGGGGAGCTGTTTTTT	CASTRTGRGELFF
TRBV7-9	TRBJ1-2	few	TRBD1	TGTGCCAGCAGCACCGGGACAGGGATCGTCTATGGCTACACCTTC	CASSTGTGIVYGYTF
TRBV7-2	TRBJ2-7	.	.	TGTGCCAGCAGCTTAAGCCTAGCGTCCTACGAGCAGTACTTC	CASSLSLASYEQYF
TRBV5-4	TRBJ2-1	few	TRBD1	TGTGCCAGCAGCTCCCGCCAGGACAGGGGGTTGTTGGAGCAGTTCTTC	CASSSRQDRGLLEQFF
TRBV7-2	TRBJ1-2	many	TRBD1	TGTGCCAGCAGCCCTGGGACAGGGGTTAACTATGGCTACACCTTC	CASSPGTGVNYGYTF
TRBV2	TRBJ2-2	many	.	TGTGCCAGCAGTGAACTCCGGGGGCGTAGCGGGGAGCTGTTTTTT	CASSELRGRSGELFF
TRBV29-1	TRBJ2-1	.	TRBD2	TGCAGCGTTGAAATCCCAGCGGGGTTCCTCAATGAGCAGTTCTTC	CSVEIPAGFLNEQFF
TRBV18	TRBJ2-7	.	TRBD1	TGTGCCAGCTCACCGGACCAGGGGGACTCCTACGAGCAGTACTTC	CASSPDQGDSYEQYF
TRBV20-1	TRBJ2-7	many	.	TGCAGTGCTAGAGCAGGGATCTACGAGCAGTACTTC	CSARAGIYEQYF
TRBV6-1	TRBJ1-2	.	.	TGTGCCAGCAGCACAGGGTCCGTCAATAATGGCTACACCTTC	CASSTGSVNNGYTF
TRBV24-1	TRBJ2-1	few	.	TGTGCCACCAGTGATGTCACCGGCAGGGAAAATGAGCAGTTCTTC	CATSDVTGRENEQFF
TRBV6-2/TRBV6-3	TRBJ1-1	many	.	TGTGCCAGCAGTTACGGGTCCAAGAACACTGAAGCTTTCTTT	CASSYGSKNTEAFF
TRBV27	TRBJ1-4	few	TRBD1	TGTGCCAGCAGTACTCAACGGACAGGGTTACGCCGAAAACTGTTTTTT	CASSTQRTGLRRKLFF
TRBV6-5	TRBJ2-5	many	.	TGTGCCAGCAGTTACTCCCCACTAGCTAAGGCGGAGACCCAGTACTTC	CASSYSPLAKAETQYF
TRBV4-2	TRBJ2-1	.	.	TGTGCCAGCAGACAGGGCCATGAGCAGTTCTTC	CASRQGHEQFF
TRBV19	TRBJ2-4	many	.	TGTGCCAGTAGAAGGACGGACGCTGGGATAGCCAAAAACATTCAGTACTTC	CASRRTDAGIAKNIQYF
TRBV30	TRBJ1-6	.	.	TGTGCCTGGAGTCTAGCTGACAATTCACCCCTCCACTTT	CAWSLADNSPLHF
TRBV7-2	TRBJ2-3	few	TRBD2	TGTGCCAGCAGCTTAGCGGAGCGGGGCGGCTACACAGATACGCAGTATTTT	CASSLAERGGYTDTQYF
TRBV25-1	TRBJ1-6	few	.	TGTGCCAGCAGTGTGCGGGGAACTAATTCACCCCTCCACTTT	CASSVRGTNSPLHF
TRBV6-2/TRBV6-3	TRBJ2-7	few	.	TGTGCCAGCCACATCTCCGCGGGGCAGGTAATCTACGAGCAGTACTTC	CASHISAGQVIYEQYF
TRBV23-1	TRBJ2-2	.	TRBD1	TGCGCCAGCAGTCAATCCGAGGACAGGGGCTACACCGGGGAGCTGTTTTTT	CASSQSEDRGYTGELFF
TRBV7-9	TRBJ2-2	.	.	TGTGCCAGCAGAGGGGGGGCCCCCGGGGAGCTGTTTTTT	CASRGGAPGELFF
TRBV7-2	TRBJ1-2	.	.	TGTGCCAGCAGCTTAGCGCCGGGGTATGGCTACACCTTC	CASSLAPGYGYTF
TRBV4-3	TRBJ2-7	.	.	TGCGCCAGCAGCATAACGACAGGAGACCTATACGAGCAGTACTTC	CASSITTGDLYEQYF
TRBV7-6	TRBJ1-1	.	TRBD1	TGTGCCAGCAGCCCCTGGACAGGGATGAACACTGAAGCTTTCTTT	CASSPWTGMNTEAFF
TRBV28	TRBJ1-4	.	.	TGTGCCTCAGGGCCTGGGACTAATGAAAAACTGTTTTTT	CASGPGTNEKLFF
TRBV2	TRBJ2-1	.	.	TGTGCCAGCAAAATGACTATAGAATACAATGAGCAGTTCTTC	CASKMTIEYNEQFF
TRBV30	TRBJ2-2	many	.	TGTGCCTGGAGTACAGGGAACACCGGGGAGCTGTTTTTT	CAWSTGNTGELFF
TRBV19	TRBJ2-6	many	.	TGTGCCAGTAGTATTTCGAGGGCCGGGGCCAACGTCCTGACTTTC	CASSISRAGANVLTF
TRBV7-9	TRBJ2-4	few	.	TGTGCCAGCAGCACAGCGGGTGCGGCCAAAAACATTCAGTACTTC	CASSTAGAAKNIQYF
TRBV20-1	TRBJ2-1	.	TRBD2	TGCAGTGCTAGAGTATGGCTAGCGGGGGGGCTGAAATACAATGAGCAGTTCTTC	CSARVWLAGGLKYNEQFF
TRBV6-2/TRBV6-3	TRBJ1-5	few	.	TGTGCCAGCAGTCATGGGAATCAGCCCCAGCATTTT	CASSHGNQPQHF
TRBV10-3	TRBJ2-3	few	.	TGTGCCATCAGTGAGGGTGAGGAGCCTACCACAGATACGCAGTATTTT	CAISEGEEPTTDTQYF
TRBV12-3/TRBV12-4	TRBJ2-3	few	.	TGTGCCAGCAGTTTCTCCGGGGATACGCAGTATTTT	CASSFSGDTQYF
TRBV29-1	TRBJ1-1	few	.	TGCAGCTCCCTAGACGGAGCTAACACTGAAGCTTTCTTT	CSSLDGANTEAFF
TRBV7-6	TRBJ2-1	few	TRBD1	TGTGCCAGCAGCTTAATCGGGGGCAGGGGGCGAAGGGAGCAGTTCTTC	CASSLIGGRGRREQFF
TRBV20-1	TRBJ2-5	few	.	TGCAGTGCTAGTATTACAGCACAAGAGACCCAGTACTTC	CSASITAQETQYF
TRBV20-1	TRBJ1-4	few	.	TGCAGTGCTACGATAAACAGGGTTGAAAAACTGTTTTTT	CSATINRVEKLFF
TRBV3-1	TRBJ1-2	many	.	TGTGCCAGCAGCCACGGTAGTGGCTACACCTTC	CASSHGSGYTF
TRBV9	TRBJ1-6	few	TRBD1	TGTGCCAGCAGCGTAGAGGCAGGGGGTTCACCCCTCCACTTT	CASSVEAGGSPLHF
TRBV20-1	TRBJ2-3	.	.	TGCAGTGCTAGACTGGGTATAGCCGGAGCTAGCACAGATACGCAGTATTTT	CSARLGIAGASTDTQYF
TRBV7-8	TRBJ1-5	few	.	TGTGCCAGCAGCTTAGGCCCCCGGGGGTCACTAAATCAGCCCCAGCATTTT	CASSLGPRGSLNQPQHF
TRBV5-1	TRBJ2-7	.	.	TGCGCCAGAACGAAAGGCGAGCAGTACTTC	CARTKGEQYF
TRBV5-6	TRBJ2-5	few	.	TGTGCCAGCAGCTTAAAGGCAGAGTACCAAGAGACCCAGTACTTC	CASSLKAEYQETQYF
TRBV29-1	TRBJ1-5	.	TRBD1	TGCAGCGTATGCAACAGGGGCGGGGATCAGCCCCAGCATTTT	CSVCNRGGDQPQHF
TRBV20-1	TRBJ2-1	many	.	TGCAGTGCCCATGGCTTCAGGGATGAGCAGTTCTTC	CSAHGFRDEQFF